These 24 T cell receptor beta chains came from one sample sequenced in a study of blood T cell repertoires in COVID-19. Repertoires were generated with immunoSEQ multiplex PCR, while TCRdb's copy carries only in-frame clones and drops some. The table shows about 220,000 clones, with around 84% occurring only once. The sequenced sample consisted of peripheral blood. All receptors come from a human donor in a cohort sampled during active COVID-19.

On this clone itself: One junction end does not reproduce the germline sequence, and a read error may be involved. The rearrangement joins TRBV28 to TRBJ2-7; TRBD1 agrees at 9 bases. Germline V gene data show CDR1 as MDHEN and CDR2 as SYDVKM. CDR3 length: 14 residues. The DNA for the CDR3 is TGTGCCAGCAGTTCCCTTATGGGGTGGGACAGGGTGGACTTC. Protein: CASSSLMGWDRVDF.

The CDR3 sequence: CASRALNEQFF. CDR3 DNA: TGTGCCAGCAGAGCTCTAAATGAGCAGTTCTTC. The chain joins TRBV12-3 or TRBV12-4 to TRBJ2-1; D remains ambiguous. V shed 6 bases and J shed 7 bases, with 7 bases lying between them. The CDR3 runs 11 residues.

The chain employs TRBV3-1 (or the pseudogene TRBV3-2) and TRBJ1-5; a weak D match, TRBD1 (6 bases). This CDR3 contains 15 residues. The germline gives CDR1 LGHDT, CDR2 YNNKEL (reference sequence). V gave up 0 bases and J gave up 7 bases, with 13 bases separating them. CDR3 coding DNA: TGTGCCAGCAGCCAAGAGTTGACAGGTAGACAGCCCCAGCATTTT. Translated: CASSQELTGRQPQHF.

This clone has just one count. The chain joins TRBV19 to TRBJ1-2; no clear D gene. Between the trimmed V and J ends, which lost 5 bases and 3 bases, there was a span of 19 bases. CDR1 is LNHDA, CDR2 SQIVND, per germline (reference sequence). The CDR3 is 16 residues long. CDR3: CASSSMGRRGDYGYTF. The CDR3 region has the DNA TGTGCCAGTAGTTCAATGGGGAGAAGAGGCGACTATGGCTACACCTTC.

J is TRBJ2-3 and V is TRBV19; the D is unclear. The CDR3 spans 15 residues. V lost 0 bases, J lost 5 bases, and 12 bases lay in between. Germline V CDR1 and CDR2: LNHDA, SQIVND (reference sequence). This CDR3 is CASSIDTGSGDTQYF. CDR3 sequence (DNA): TGTGCCAGTAGTATAGATACCGGGTCGGGAGATACGCAGTATTTT. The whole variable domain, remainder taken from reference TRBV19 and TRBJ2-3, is DGGITQSPKYLFRKEGQNVTLSCEQNLNHDAMYWYRQDPGQGLRLIYYSQIVNDFQKGDIAEGYSVSREKKESFPLTVTSAQKNPTAFYLCASSIDTGSGDTQYFGPGTRLTVL.

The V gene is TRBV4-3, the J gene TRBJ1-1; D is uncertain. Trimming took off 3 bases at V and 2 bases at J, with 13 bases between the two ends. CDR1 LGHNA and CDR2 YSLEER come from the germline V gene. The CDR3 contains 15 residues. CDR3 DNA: TGCGCCAGCAGCCAGGAGGGTCCCGGAAACACTGAAGCTTTCTTT. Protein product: CASSQEGPGNTEAFF.

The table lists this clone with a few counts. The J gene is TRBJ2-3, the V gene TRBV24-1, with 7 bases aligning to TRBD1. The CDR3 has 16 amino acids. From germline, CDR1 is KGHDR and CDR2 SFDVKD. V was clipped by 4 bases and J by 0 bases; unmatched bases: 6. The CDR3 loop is CATSDRTGSSTDTQYF. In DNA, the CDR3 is TGTGCCACCAGTGACCGGACAGGCTCTAGCACAGATACGCAGTATTTT.

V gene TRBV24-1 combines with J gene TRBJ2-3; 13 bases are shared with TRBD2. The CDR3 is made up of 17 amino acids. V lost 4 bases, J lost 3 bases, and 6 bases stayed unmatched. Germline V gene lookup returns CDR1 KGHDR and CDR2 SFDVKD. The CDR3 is CATSDSILAGGTDTQYF. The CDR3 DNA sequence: TGTGCCACCAGTGACTCGATACTAGCGGGAGGGACAGATACGCAGTATTTT.

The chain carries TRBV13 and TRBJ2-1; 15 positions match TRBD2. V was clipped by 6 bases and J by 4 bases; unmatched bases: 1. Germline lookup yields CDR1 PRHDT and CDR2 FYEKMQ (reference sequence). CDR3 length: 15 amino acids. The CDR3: CASRGLAGGYNEQFF. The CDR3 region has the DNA TGTGCCAGCAGGGGACTAGCGGGGGGTTACAATGAGCAGTTCTTC.

The CDR3 DNA reads as TGTGCTAGTGGTTCGTCTGGGGGGTACAATGAGCAGTTCTTC. It codes for CASGSSGGYNEQFF. This sequence joins TRBV12-5 and TRBJ2-1, with D possibly being TRBD2 (6 bases). The CDR3 is made up of 14 amino acids. CDR1 is LGHNT and CDR2 is FRNRAP in the germline V gene. Trimming took 4 bases from V and 4 from J, leaving 11 bases between them.

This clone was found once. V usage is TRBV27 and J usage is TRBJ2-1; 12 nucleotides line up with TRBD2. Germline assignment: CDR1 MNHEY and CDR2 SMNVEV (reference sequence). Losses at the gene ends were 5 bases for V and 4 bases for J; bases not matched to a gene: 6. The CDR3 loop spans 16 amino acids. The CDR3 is CASSILLAGGYNEQFF. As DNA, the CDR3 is TGTGCCAGCAGTATCCTACTAGCGGGGGGTTACAATGAGCAGTTCTTC.

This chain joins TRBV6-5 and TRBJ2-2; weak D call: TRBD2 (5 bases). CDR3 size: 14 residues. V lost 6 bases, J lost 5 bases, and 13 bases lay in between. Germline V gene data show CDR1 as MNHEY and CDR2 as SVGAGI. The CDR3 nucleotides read TGTGCCAGCAGAGCTGACGGGAAGACCGGGGAGCTGTTTTTT. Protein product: CASRADGKTGELFF.

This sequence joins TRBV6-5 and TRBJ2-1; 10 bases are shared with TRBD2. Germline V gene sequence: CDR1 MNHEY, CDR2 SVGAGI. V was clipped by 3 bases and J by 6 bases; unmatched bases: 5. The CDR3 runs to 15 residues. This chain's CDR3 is CASSYGLAVGNEQFF. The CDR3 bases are TGTGCCAGCAGTTATGGACTAGCGGTAGGCAATGAGCAGTTCTTC.

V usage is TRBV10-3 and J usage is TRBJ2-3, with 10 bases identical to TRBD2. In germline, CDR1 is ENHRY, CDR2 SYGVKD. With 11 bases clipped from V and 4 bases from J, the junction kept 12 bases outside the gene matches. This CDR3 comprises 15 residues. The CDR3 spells CASGGLAGAADTQYF. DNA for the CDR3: TGTGCCTCCGGGGGGCTAGCGGGAGCCGCAGATACGCAGTATTTT.

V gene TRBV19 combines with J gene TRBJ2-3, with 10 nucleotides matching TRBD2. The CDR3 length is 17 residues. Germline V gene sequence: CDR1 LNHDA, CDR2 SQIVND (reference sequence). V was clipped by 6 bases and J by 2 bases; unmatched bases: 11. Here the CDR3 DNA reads TGTGCCAGTAGCCAATCCCTACTAGCGGGGTTCACAGATACGCAGTATTTT. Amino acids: CASSQSLLAGFTDTQYF.

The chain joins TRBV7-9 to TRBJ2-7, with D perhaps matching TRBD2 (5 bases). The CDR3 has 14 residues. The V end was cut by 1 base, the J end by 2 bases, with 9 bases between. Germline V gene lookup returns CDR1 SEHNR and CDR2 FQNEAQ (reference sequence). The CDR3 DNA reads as TGTGCCAGCAGCTTAGGAGCGGTAACCTACGAGCAGTACTTC. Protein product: CASSLGAVTYEQYF.

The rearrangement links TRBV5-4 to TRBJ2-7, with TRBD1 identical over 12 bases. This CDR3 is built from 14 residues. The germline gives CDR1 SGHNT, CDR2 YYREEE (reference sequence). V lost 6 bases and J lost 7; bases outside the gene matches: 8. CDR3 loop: CASTLGQGAYEQYF. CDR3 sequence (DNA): TGTGCCAGCACCCTGGGACAGGGGGCGTATGAGCAGTACTTC.

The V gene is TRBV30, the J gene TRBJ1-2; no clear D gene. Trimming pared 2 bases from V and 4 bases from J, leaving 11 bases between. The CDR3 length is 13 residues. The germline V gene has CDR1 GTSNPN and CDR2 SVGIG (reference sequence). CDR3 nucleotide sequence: TGTGCCTGGAGTATGGACTGGGGCTATGGCTACACCTTC. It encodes CAWSMDWGYGYTF.

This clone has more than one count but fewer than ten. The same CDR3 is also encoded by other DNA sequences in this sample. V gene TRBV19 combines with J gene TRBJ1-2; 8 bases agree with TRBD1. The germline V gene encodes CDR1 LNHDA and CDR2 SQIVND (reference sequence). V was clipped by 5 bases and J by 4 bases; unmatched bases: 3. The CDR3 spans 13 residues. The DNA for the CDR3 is TGTGCCAGTAGTCCCGACAGGGGCTATGGCTACACCTTC. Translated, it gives CASSPDRGYGYTF. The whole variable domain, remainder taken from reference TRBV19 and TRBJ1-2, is DGGITQSPKYLFRKEGQNVTLSCEQNLNHDAMYWYRQDPGQGLRLIYYSQIVNDFQKGDIAEGYSVSREKKESFPLTVTSAQKNPTAFYLCASSPDRGYGYTFGSGTRLTVV.

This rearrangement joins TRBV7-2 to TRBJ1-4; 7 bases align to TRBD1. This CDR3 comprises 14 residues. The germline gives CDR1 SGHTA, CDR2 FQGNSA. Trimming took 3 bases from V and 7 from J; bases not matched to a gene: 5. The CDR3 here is CASSLWGDSEKLFF. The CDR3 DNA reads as TGTGCCAGCAGCTTGTGGGGGGACAGTGAAAAACTGTTTTTT.

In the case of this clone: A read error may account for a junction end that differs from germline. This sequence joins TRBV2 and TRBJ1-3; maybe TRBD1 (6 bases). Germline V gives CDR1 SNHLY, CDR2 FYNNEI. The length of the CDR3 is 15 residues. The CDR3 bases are TGTGCCAGCAGCGAAGACAGGACCTCTGGAAACACCATATATTTT. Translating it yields CASSEDRTSGNTIYF. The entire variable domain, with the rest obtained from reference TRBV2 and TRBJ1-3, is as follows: EPEVTQTPSHQVTQMGQEVILRCVPISNHLYFYWYRQILGQKVEFLVSFYNNEISEKSEIFDDQFSVERPDGSNFTLKIRSTKLEDSAMYFCASSEDRTSGNTIYFGEGSWLTVV.

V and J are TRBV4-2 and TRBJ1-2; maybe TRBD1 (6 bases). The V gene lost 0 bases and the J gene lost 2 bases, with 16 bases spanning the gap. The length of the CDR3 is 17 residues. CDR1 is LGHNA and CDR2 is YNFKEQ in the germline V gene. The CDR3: CASSQDLPGGGNYGYTF. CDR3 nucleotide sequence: TGTGCCAGCAGCCAAGATCTTCCGGGGGGCGGGAACTATGGCTACACCTTC.

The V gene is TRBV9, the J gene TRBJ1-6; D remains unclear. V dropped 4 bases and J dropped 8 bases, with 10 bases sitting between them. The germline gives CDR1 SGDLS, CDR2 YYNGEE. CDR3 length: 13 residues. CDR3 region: CASSSPSYSPLHF. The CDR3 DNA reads TGTGCCAGCAGCTCTCCTAGTTATTCACCCCTCCACTTT. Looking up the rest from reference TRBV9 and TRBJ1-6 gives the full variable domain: DSGVTQTPKHLITATGQRVTLRCSPRSGDLSVYWYQQSLDQGLQFLIQYYNGEERAKGNILERFSAQQFPDLHSELNLSSLELGDSALYFCASSSPSYSPLHFGNGTRLTVT.

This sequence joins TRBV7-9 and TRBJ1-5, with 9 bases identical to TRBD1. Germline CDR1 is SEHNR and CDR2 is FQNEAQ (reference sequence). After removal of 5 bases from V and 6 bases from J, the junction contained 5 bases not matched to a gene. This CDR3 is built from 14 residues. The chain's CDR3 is CASSLGQGFQPQHF. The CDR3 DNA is TGTGCCAGCAGCCTGGGACAGGGTTTTCAGCCCCAGCATTTT.